Below are 30 T cell receptor beta chains sequenced from a single sample in a study of CD8+CD57+ T cells in acquired aplastic anemia. The template for TCR beta VDJ and CDR3 sequence profiling was genomic DNA. TCRdb reanalysed the reads using MiXCR and keeps one entry per CDR3 protein. In the table there are around 400,000 distinct CDR3 sequences, roughly 64% of which are singletons. The material sequenced was sorted CD4+, CD8+, or CD8+CD57+ T cells (not recorded which) from PBMCs. These receptors were collected from a human donor in good health, serving as a control.

This clonotype was observed a single time. One end of the junction does not line up with germline, which may come from a read error. The V call is TRBV4-3, the J call TRBJ1-1; TRBD1 matches at 9 bases. Germline V gene lookup returns CDR1 LGHNA and CDR2 YSLEER. This CDR3 contains 15 residues. The CDR3 here is CASSQMGTGNTEAFF. The DNA of the CDR3 is TGCGCCAGCAGCCAAATGGGGACAGGGAACACTGAAGCCTTCTTT.

In its sample, this clonotype was seen a few times. In nucleotides, the CDR3 is TGTGCCACCGGGGGCCAAGAGACCCAGTACTTC. It yields the protein CATGGQETQYF. The chain recombines TRBV24-1 with TRBJ2-5, with D possibly being TRBD1 or TRBD2 (5 bases each). CDR1 and CDR2 from the germline V gene are KGHDR and SFDVKD. V lost 9 bases, J lost 1 base, and 5 bases lay in between. The CDR3 has 11 residues.

This clonotype was seen a single time. In DNA form, the CDR3 reads TGTGCCAGCAGTACCGGGACTAGCGGGGGAGAGACCCAGTACTTC. Translation: CASSTGTSGGETQYF. This chain connects TRBV9 to TRBJ2-5, with 14 bases fitting TRBD2. The CDR3 loop spans 15 amino acids. The V and J ends lost 5 bases and 4 bases, in that order; junction bases with no gene match: 4. CDR1 is SGDLS, CDR2 YYNGEE, per germline.

With respect to this clonotype: Since the CDR3 does not end with the conserved phenylalanine or tryptophan, this likely comes from a read error. The DNA is omitted, as the CDR3 cannot be located on it reliably, and the CDR3 follows TCRdb's listing. The chain links TRBV7-2 to TRBJ2-2; the table's D call of TRBD1 was not tested on the DNA. Looked up from germline, CDR1 is SGHTA and CDR2 is FQGNSA. The CDR3 sequence runs 13 residues, both termini included. CDR3 loop: CASSGTGTGQPQH.

This clonotype was counted ten times or more. The chain links TRBV10-3 to TRBJ1-3; D gene uncertain. There are 15 residues in the CDR3. Trimming removed 4 bases at V and 2 bases at J, with 12 bases between. Germline V CDR1 and CDR2: ENHRY, SYGVKD. The CDR3 sequence: CAISATAAAGNTIYF. The CDR3 nucleotides read TGTGCCATCAGTGCAACGGCGGCCGCTGGAAACACCATATATTTT.

In this sample, this clonotype turned up a few times. The CDR3 sequence is CASSLAPGISTDTQYF. In DNA form, the CDR3 reads TGTGCCAGCAGCTTAGCGCCAGGGATCAGCACAGATACGCAGTATTTT. The chain carries TRBV7-9 and TRBJ2-3; a possible D gene is TRBD1 (5 bases). There are 16 residues in the CDR3. CDR1 and CDR2 from the germline V gene are SEHNR and FQNEAQ (reference sequence). Trimming took 0 bases from V and 0 from J, leaving 10 bases between them.

Written as DNA, the CDR3 is TGCGCCAGCAGCTTCCTCGCAGGGGTCAAGTCGTACGAGCAGTACTTC. Translated, it gives CASSFLAGVKSYEQYF. The V call is TRBV5-1, the J call TRBJ2-7; maybe TRBD1 (6 bases). The CDR3 is 16 amino acids. Germline CDR1 reads SGHRS; CDR2 reads YFSETQ. Trimming stripped 2 bases from V and 4 bases from J, with 19 bases between.

About this clonotype: Sequence at one end of the junction differs from germline and may be a read error. The chain combines TRBV2 with TRBJ2-5; 10 bases align to TRBD2. CDR1 is SNHLY and CDR2 is FYNNEI in the germline V gene. The CDR3 loop spans 17 amino acids. DNA for the CDR3: TGTGCCGGCAGTGAGAAGGAGCTAGCGGGGGCCCCAGAGACCCAGTACTTC. It yields the protein CAGSEKELAGAPETQYF.

Regarding this clonotype: The junction departs from germline at one end; a sequencing error may be responsible. V gene TRBV7-9 combines with J gene TRBJ1-4; D uncertain. Germline V lookup: CDR1 SEHNR, CDR2 FQNEAQ (reference sequence). This CDR3 is 14 amino acids long. The CDR3 region is CASSLDTAGPHEQF. The CDR3 DNA reads TGTGCCAGCAGCTTAGATACCGCCGGGCCGCACGAGCAGTTT.

This clonotype has ten or more counts. As DNA, the CDR3 is TGCGCCAGCAGCCAAGGGACAGGGGAATACACCATATATTTT. Translating gives CASSQGTGEYTIYF. This chain uses TRBV5-1 with TRBJ1-3; 10 bases agree with TRBD1. V was pared by 4 bases and J by 8 bases, with 6 bases of the junction left unmatched. This CDR3 is built from 14 residues. The germline V gene encodes CDR1 SGHRS and CDR2 YFSETQ.

The V gene is TRBV2, the J gene TRBJ2-2, with TRBD2 identical over 11 bases. The CDR3 totals 14 residues. Germline CDR1 and CDR2: SNHLY and FYNNEI. The CDR3 region has the DNA TGTGCAGGTCGTAGCGGGGGGGCCGGCGGGGAGCTGTTTTTT. This encodes CAGRSGGAGGELFF.

V and J are TRBV10-3 and TRBJ2-5; D call uncertain. The J call may be mistaken, given a closer DNA end match to TRBJ2-1. The CDR3 has 12 amino acids. Germline V lookup: CDR1 ENHRY, CDR2 SYGVKD. For the CDR3, the DNA is TGTGCCACCTCGAAGGTGGAAGAGGCCCAGTTCTTC. Translating gives CATSKVEEAQFF.

This clonotype came up a few times. This chain links TRBV2 with TRBJ1-3; D not certain. Germline CDR1 and CDR2: SNHLY and FYNNEI. V was shortened by 6 bases and J by 3 bases, with 6 bases between the two germline ends. This CDR3 contains 12 residues. The CDR3, as DNA: TGTGCCAGCAGCAGAAGTGGAAACACCATATATTTT. This gives the protein CASSRSGNTIYF.

J is TRBJ1-1 and V is TRBV19, with TRBD1 matching 10 bases. In germline, CDR1 is LNHDA, CDR2 SQIVND (reference sequence). The CDR3 contains 16 residues. With V trimmed by 7 bases and J by 4 bases, 12 bases remained unmatched. CDR3 bases: TGTGCCAGTACCCCCACCGGACAGGGGGTAGGCACTGAAGCTTTCTTT. Amino acid sequence: CASTPTGQGVGTEAFF.

There are many counts of this clonotype. This rearrangement joins TRBV7-8 to TRBJ1-5; TRBD1 is a possible D gene (6 bases). The CDR3 totals 18 residues. Trimming removed 4 bases from V and 0 bases from J, with 19 bases in between. CDR1 is SGHVS and CDR2 is FQNEAQ in the germline V gene. Written as DNA, the CDR3 is TGTGCCAGCAGCTCACAGGGCGTTGTTGGGAATAGCAATCAGCCCCAGCATTTT. Protein: CASSSQGVVGNSNQPQHF. Combining the CDR3 with reference TRBV7-8 and TRBJ1-5 gives the whole variable domain GAGVSQSPRYKVAKRGQDVALRCDPISGHVSLFWYQQALGQGPEFLTYFQNEAQLDKSGLPSDRFFAERPEGSVSTLKIQRTQQEDSAVYLCASSSQGVVGNSNQPQHFGDGTRLSIL.

For this clonotype: Because it lacks the conserved phenylalanine or tryptophan at the end, this CDR3 is likely a read error. No DNA is shown, since the ends of the CDR3 on it are uncertain; the CDR3 is the one TCRdb lists. CDR3 residues: CASRSTSGAYNEQFFG. The chain combines TRBV2 with TRBJ2-1; TRBD2 reflects the table's D call only, with no check against the DNA. Germline V gives CDR1 SNHLY, CDR2 FYNNEI. Including both end residues, the CDR3 is 16 amino acids long.

The genes are TRBV10-3 and TRBJ1-3, with D unclear. The CDR3 extends over 13 amino acids. V lost 3 bases and J lost 2, with 5 bases in between. Per the germline V gene, CDR1 is ENHRY and CDR2 is SYGVKD. Here the CDR3 reads CAISDQAGNTIYF. The CDR3 DNA sequence: TGTGCCATCAGTGACCAGGCTGGAAACACCATATATTTT.

The chain carries TRBV5-4 and TRBJ1-1, with D uncertain. Per the germline V gene, CDR1 is SGHNT and CDR2 is YYREEE (reference sequence). This CDR3 comprises 15 residues. The V end was cut by 1 base, the J end by 1 base, with 11 bases between. The CDR3 here is CASSLWELGNTEAFF. The DNA of the CDR3 is TGTGCCAGCAGCTTGTGGGAGCTGGGGAACACTGAAGCTTTCTTT.

This clonotype was detected a few times. CDR3 sequence reads: CASSLDGGEQYV. CDR3 nucleotides: TGTGCCAGCAGCTTAGATGGTGGGGAGCAGTACGTC. This chain joins TRBV7-9 and TRBJ2-7; no firm D call. The germline V and J ends were trimmed by 1 base and 7 bases, with 8 bases remaining between them. The CDR3 extends over 12 amino acids. CDR1 and CDR2 (germline): SEHNR, FQNEAQ (reference sequence).

This clonotype was seen a few times. J is TRBJ1-2 and V is TRBV24-1; 9 bases match TRBD1. V gave up 3 bases and J gave up 3 bases; unmatched junction bases: 4. Germline-derived CDR1 and CDR2 are KGHDR and SFDVKD. This CDR3 region has 15 residues. The CDR3 nucleotides read TGTGCCACCAGTGATGGGGACAGGGCGGACTATGGCTACACCTTC. Translation gives CATSDGDRADYGYTF.

The chain has TRBV5-1 and TRBJ1-4; D is possibly TRBD1 (5 bases). Germline V gives CDR1 SGHRS, CDR2 YFSETQ. The CDR3 is 16 residues long. Trimming shortened V by 4 bases and J by 7 bases, and 20 bases separated the two germline ends. CDR3 DNA: TGCGCCAGCAGCCAAGAAGTTCCGGGGCGCCGTGAAAAACTGTTTTTT. It is translated as CASSQEVPGRREKLFF.

This clonotype appeared a few times. The J gene is TRBJ1-2, the V gene TRBV19, with unresolved D. Deletions cut 3 bases from V and 3 bases from J, with 5 bases between. This CDR3 comprises 12 residues. CDR1 and CDR2 (germline): LNHDA, SQIVND (reference sequence). CDR3 DNA sequence: TGTGCCAGTAGTATTAATGACTATGGCTACACCTTC. This translates into CASSINDYGYTF.

The chain has TRBV20-1 and TRBJ1-4; D is perhaps TRBD1 (5 bases). This CDR3 has 15 residues. Trimming took 3 bases from V and 8 from J, leaving 19 bases between them. CDR1 and CDR2 from the germline V gene are DFQATT and SNEGSKA (reference sequence). The CDR3 region is CSASRDWRTVEKLFF. The CDR3 coding sequence is TGCAGTGCTAGCAGGGACTGGAGGACGGTAGAAAAACTGTTTTTT.

This sequence joins TRBV5-4 and TRBJ1-6; D uncertain. The CDR3 has 14 residues. In germline, CDR1 is SGHNT, CDR2 YYREEE (reference sequence). The germline V and J ends were trimmed by 2 bases and 9 bases, with 12 bases remaining between them. The CDR3: CASSFHSLASPLHF. The DNA for the CDR3 is TGTGCCAGCAGCTTCCATTCTTTGGCTTCACCCCTCCACTTT.

This clonotype was detected only a few times. CDR3 DNA: TGTGCCAGCAGCTTGTGGACAGGGAGGACTGAAGCTTTCTTT. Translating it yields CASSLWTGRTEAFF. This chain uses TRBV7-4 with TRBJ1-1, with 8 bases that match TRBD1. CDR3 length: 14 amino acids. V shed 3 bases, J shed 5 bases, and the junction held 5 bases outside the gene matches. The germline V gene encodes CDR1 SGHVT and CDR2 SQSDAQ.

This clonotype was counted a few times. The rearrangement joins TRBV25-1 to TRBJ1-1; unclear D gene. V lost 6 bases, J lost 2 bases, and 13 bases lay in between. The germline gives CDR1 MGHDK, CDR2 SYGVNS. The CDR3 spans 14 residues. CDR3 bases: TGTGCCAGCAGGGGTACAGTACTCAACACTGAAGCTTTCTTT. The encoded protein is CASRGTVLNTEAFF.

This clonotype has more than one count but fewer than ten. The germline gene is not matched at one end of the junction; a read error may be the cause. This rearrangement joins TRBV20-1 to TRBJ1-2; a possible D gene is TRBD1 (6 bases). The CDR3 spans 14 residues. Germline-derived CDR1 and CDR2 are DFQATT and SNEGSKA (reference sequence). CDR3 bases: TGCAGTGCCAGAGATGGGGGGCGCCCCTATGGCTACACCTTC. It yields the protein CSARDGGRPYGYTF.

This rearrangement joins TRBV7-7 to TRBJ2-2, with D uncertain. In germline, CDR1 is SSHAT, CDR2 FNYEAQ (reference sequence). The CDR3 length is 13 residues. CDR3 sequence: CASLHGDTGELFF. As DNA, the CDR3 is TGTGCTAGCCTCCATGGGGACACCGGGGAGCTGTTTTTT.

This clonotype has a handful of counts. A read error may produce the germline difference seen at one junction end. The rearrangement joins TRBV7-2 to TRBJ2-3; 10 nucleotides match TRBD2. The CDR3 spans 14 residues. CDR1 is SGHTA, CDR2 FQGNSA, per germline. CDR3 region: CASSLEGLADTQYF. The CDR3 nucleotides read TGCGCCAGCAGCTTGGAGGGACTAGCGGATACGCAGTATTTT.

The chain has TRBV29-1 and TRBJ2-5; a possible D gene is TRBD1 (5 bases). CDR1 and CDR2 from the germline V gene are SQVTM and ANQGSEA. The V gene lost 8 bases and the J gene lost 4 bases, with 14 bases spanning the gap. The CDR3 loop spans 12 amino acids. For the CDR3, the DNA is TGCAGCCTCCAACAGGTCGGAGAGACCCAGTACTTC. Amino acid sequence: CSLQQVGETQYF.